Below, one T cell receptor beta chain is given with its context. Its specificity is unknown. The sample is drawn from a study of cytomegalovirus exposure and HLA in healthy donors. 13 Jbeta primers and 60 Vbeta primers were used for the PCR. Data came from immunoSEQ multiplex PCR; TCRdb stores just in-frame clones and leaves some out. The sample lists fewer than 200,000 clones, less than 85% seen once, with under 1.5% in the top ten. Notes on the study in general: Upon later analysis, TCR association rates were observed to vary by HLA locus, being highest for DRB1 and lowest for HLA-C. In a later analysis, TCR beta V- and J-gene trimming was associated with a missense DCLRE1C variant.

The V gene end was trimmed by 3 bases and the J gene end by 6 bases; junction bases not matched to a gene: 2. The V gene's germline CDR1 is PRHDT and CDR2 FYEKMQ (reference sequence). The CDR3 totals 14 residues. This clonotype was obtained from a man aged 55 to 70 in good health and CMV-seronegative. Source material: PBMCs. V is TRBV13 and J is TRBJ2-2, with 9 nucleotides matching TRBD2. The CDR3 reads CASSFAGGSGELFF. The CDR3 bases are TGTGCCAGCAGCTTTGCGGGAGGGTCCGGGGAGCTGTTTTTT.